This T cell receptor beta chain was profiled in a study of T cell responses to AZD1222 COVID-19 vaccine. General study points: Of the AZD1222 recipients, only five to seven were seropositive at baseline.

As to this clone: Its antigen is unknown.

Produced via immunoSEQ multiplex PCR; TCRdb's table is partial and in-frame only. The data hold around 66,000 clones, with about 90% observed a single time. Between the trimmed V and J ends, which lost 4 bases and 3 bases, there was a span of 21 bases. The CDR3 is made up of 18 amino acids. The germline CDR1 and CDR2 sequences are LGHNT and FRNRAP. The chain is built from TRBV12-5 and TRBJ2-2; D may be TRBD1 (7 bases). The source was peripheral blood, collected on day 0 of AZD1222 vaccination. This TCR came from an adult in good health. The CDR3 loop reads CASGSTWDSGPDTGELFF. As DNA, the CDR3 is TGTGCTAGTGGTTCCACCTGGGACAGCGGGCCTGACACCGGGGAGCTGTTTTTT.